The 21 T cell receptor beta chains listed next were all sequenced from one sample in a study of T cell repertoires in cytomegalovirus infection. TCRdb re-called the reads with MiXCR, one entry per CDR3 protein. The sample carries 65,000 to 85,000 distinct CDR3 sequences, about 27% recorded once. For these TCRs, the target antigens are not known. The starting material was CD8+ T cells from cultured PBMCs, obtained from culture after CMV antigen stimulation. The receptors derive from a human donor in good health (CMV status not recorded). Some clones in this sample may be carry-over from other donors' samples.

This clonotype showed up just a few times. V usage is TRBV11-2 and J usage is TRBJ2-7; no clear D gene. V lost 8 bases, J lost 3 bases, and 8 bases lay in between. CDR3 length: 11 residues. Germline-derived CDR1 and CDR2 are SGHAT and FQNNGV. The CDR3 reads CASSRYYEQYF. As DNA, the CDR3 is TGTGCCAGCTCAAGGTACTACGAGCAGTACTTC.

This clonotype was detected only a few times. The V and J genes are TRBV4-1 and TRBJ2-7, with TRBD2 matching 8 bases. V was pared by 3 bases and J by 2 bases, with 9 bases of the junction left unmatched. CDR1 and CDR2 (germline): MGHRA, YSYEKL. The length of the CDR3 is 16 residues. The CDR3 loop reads CASSQAGGLLTYEQYF. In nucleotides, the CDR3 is TGCGCCAGCAGCCAGGCGGGGGGTCTCTTAACCTACGAGCAGTACTTC.

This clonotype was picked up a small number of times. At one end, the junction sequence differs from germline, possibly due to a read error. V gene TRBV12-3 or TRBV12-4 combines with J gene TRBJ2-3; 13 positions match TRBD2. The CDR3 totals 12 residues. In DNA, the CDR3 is TGTGCCAGCAGTTTCGGACTAGCGGGAGATCCCTTT. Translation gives CASSFGLAGDPF.

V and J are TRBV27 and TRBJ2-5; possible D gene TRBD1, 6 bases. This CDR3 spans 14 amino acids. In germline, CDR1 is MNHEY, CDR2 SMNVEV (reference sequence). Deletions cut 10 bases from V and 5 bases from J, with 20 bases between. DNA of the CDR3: TGTGCCAACAGACTTACAGGGCGTCGGGAGACCCAGTACTTC. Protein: CANRLTGRRETQYF.

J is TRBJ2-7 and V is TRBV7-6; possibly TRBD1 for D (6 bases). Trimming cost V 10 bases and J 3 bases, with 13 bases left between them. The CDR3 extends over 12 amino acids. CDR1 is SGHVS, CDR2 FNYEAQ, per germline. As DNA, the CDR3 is TGTGCCACCCGGGACAATCACTACGAGCAGTACTTC. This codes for CATRDNHYEQYF.

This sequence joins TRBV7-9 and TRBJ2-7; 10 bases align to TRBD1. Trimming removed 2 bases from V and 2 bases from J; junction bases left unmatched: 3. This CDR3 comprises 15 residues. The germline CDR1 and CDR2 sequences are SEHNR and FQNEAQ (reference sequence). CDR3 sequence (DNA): TGTGCCAGCAGCTTAAAGGGGACAGGGGCCTACGAGCAGTACTTC. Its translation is CASSLKGTGAYEQYF.

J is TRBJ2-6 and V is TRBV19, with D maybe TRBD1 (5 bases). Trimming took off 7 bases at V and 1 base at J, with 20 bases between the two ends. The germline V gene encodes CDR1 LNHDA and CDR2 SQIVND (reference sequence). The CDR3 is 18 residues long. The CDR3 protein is CASNTFRVGISGANVLTF. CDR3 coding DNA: TGTGCCAGTAACACTTTCAGGGTCGGCATTTCTGGGGCCAACGTCCTGACTTTC. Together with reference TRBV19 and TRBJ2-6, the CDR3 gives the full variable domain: DGGITQSPKYLFRKEGQNVTLSCEQNLNHDAMYWYRQDPGQGLRLIYYSQIVNDFQKGDIAEGYSVSREKKESFPLTVTSAQKNPTAFYLCASNTFRVGISGANVLTFGAGSRLTVL.

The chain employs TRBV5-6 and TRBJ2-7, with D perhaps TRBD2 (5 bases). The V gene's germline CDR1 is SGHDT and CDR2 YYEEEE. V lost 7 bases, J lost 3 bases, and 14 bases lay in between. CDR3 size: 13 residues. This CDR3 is CASHRGNGYEQYF. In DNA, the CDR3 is TGTGCCAGCCATCGGGGAAATGGCTACGAGCAGTACTTC. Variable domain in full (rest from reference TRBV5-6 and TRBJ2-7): DAGVTQSPTHLIKTRGQQVTLRCSPKSGHDTVSWYQQALGQGPQFIFQYYEEEERQRGNFPDRFSGHQFPNYSSELNVNALLLGDSALYLCASHRGNGYEQYFGPGTRLTVT.

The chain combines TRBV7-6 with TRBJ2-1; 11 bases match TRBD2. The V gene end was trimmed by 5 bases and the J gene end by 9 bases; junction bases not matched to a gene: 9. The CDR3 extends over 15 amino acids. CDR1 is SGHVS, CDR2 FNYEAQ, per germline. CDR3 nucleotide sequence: TGTGCCAGCAGCCCTTTTAGCGGGAGGGCCTCTGAGCAGTTCTTC. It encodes CASSPFSGRASEQFF.

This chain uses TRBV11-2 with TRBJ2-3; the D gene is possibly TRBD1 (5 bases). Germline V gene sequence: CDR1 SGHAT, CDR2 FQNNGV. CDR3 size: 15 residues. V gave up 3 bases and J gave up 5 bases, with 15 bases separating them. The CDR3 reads CASSFVGVLGDTQYF. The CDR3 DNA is TGTGCCAGCAGCTTTGTAGGGGTACTCGGAGATACGCAGTATTTT.

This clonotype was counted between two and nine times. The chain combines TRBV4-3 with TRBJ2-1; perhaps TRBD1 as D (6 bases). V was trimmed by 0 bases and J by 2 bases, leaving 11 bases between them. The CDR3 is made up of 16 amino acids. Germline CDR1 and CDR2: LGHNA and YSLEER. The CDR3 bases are TGCGCCAGCAGCCAAGATTCACAGGGCCCCTACAATGAGCAGTTCTTC. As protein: CASSQDSQGPYNEQFF.

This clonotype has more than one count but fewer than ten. CDR3 in DNA: TGTGCCAGCAGTTACCCGTTTAGCGGGAGGAGAGGTGAGCAGTTCTTC. Protein product: CASSYPFSGRRGEQFF. V is TRBV6-2 or TRBV6-3 and J is TRBJ2-1; TRBD2 aligns across 10 bases. Trimming took 2 bases from V and 9 from J; bases not matched to a gene: 10. This CDR3 has 16 residues. Germline CDR1 is MNHEY and CDR2 is SVGEGT.

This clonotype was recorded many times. The CDR3 nucleotides are TGTGCCAGCAGTCCATGGACAGCCTCCTACGAGCAGTACTTC. Its translation is CASSPWTASYEQYF. The J gene is TRBJ2-7, the V gene TRBV12-3 or TRBV12-4, with a tentative D call TRBD1 (6 bases). The CDR3 loop spans 14 amino acids. V lost 5 bases, J lost 0 bases, and 11 bases lay in between.

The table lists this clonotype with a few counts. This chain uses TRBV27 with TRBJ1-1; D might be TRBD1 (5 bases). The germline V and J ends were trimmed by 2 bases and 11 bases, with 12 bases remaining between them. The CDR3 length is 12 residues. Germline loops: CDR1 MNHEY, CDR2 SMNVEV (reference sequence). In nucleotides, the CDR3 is TGTGCCAGCAGTTTAGCAGGGAGGCGGGCTTTCTTT. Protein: CASSLAGRRAFF.

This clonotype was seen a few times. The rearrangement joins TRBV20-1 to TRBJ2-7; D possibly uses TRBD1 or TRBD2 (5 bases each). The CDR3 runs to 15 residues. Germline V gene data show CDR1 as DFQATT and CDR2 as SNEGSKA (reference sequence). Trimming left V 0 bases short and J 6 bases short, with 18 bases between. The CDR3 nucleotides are TGCAGTGCTAGAGACGGACGGTATTCAGGGACCGAGCAGTACTTC. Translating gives CSARDGRYSGTEQYF.

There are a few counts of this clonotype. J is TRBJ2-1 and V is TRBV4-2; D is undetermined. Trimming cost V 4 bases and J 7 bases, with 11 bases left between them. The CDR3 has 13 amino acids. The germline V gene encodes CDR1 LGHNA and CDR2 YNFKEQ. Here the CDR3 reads CASSLPLPNEQFF. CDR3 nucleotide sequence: TGTGCCAGCAGCCTTCCGCTTCCGAATGAGCAGTTCTTC.

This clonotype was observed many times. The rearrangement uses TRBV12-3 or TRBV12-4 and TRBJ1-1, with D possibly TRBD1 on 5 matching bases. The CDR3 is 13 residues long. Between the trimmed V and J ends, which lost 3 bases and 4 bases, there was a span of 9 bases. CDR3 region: CASSLPGPTEAFF. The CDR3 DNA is TGTGCCAGCAGTTTGCCAGGGCCCACTGAAGCTTTCTTT.

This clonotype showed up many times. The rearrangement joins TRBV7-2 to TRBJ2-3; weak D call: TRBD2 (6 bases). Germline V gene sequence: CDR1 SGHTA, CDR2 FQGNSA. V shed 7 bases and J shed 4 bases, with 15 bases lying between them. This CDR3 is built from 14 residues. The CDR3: CASTRDSGADTQYF. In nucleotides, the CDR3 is TGTGCCAGCACCCGGGACTCCGGGGCAGATACGCAGTATTTT.

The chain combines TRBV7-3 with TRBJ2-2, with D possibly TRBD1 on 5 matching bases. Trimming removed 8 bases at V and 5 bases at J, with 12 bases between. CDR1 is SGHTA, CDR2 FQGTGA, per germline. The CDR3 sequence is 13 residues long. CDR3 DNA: TGTGCCAGCGGTACAGGCCTAACCGGGGAGCTGTTTTTT. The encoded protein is CASGTGLTGELFF.

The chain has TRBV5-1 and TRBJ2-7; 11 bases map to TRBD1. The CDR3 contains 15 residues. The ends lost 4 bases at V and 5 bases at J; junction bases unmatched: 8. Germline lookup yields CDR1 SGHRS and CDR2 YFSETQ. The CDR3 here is CASSVGQGAGDEQYF. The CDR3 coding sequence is TGCGCCAGCAGCGTCGGACAGGGGGCAGGGGACGAGCAGTACTTC.

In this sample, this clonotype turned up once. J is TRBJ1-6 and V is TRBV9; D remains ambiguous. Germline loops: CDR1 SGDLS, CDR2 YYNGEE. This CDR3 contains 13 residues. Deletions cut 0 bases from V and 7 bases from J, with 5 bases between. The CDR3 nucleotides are TGTGCCAGCAGCGTAGGCCAGAATTCACCCCTCCACTTT. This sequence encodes CASSVGQNSPLHF.